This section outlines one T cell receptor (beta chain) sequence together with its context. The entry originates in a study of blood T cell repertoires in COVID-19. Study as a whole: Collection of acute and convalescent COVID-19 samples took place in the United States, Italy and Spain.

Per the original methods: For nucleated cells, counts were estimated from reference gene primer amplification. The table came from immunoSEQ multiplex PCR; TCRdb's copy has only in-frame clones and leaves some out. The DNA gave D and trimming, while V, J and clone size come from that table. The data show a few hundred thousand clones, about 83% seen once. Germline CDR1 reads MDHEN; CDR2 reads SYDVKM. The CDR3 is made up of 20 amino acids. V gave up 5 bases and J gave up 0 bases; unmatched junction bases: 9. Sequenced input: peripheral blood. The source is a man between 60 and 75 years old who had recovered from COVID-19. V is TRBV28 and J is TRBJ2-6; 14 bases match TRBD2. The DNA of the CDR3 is TGTGCCAGCAGTCGACCGGGACTAGCGGGAGAGTTCTCTGGGGCCAACGTCCTGACTTTC. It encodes CASSRPGLAGEFSGANVLTF.